This T cell receptor beta chain was observed in a study of cytomegalovirus exposure and HLA in healthy donors. Both 60 Vbeta primers and 13 Jbeta primers went into the PCR. Using immunoSEQ multiplex PCR, the repertoire was profiled, and TCRdb retains in-frame clones only, with some absent. The sample includes hundreds of thousands of clones, about 75% of them seen just once. The V gene lost 4 bases and the J gene lost 4 bases, with 11 bases spanning the gap. The germline V gene encodes CDR1 MNHEY and CDR2 SMNVEV (reference sequence). The CDR3 covers 13 residues. The sequencing input was PBMCs. The sequence came from a female donor in good health and CMV-seronegative. The chain recombines TRBV27 with TRBJ2-7, with a possible D match to TRBD1 (6 bases). The CDR3 protein is CASSSLTGYEQYF. The CDR3 DNA reads as TGTGCCAGCAGTTCCCTAACAGGGTACGAGCAGTACTTC.